Described below is a single TCR beta chain sequence and its context. The antigen remains unidentified. This sample is drawn from a study of CD8+ T cells in alopecia areata. Study-wide results and caveats: Many expanded lesional clones persisted during tofacitinib (in both scalp and blood). Possibly as an HLA-related effect, TCR sharing across patients appeared less clear than in mice.

CDR1 MNHEY and CDR2 SMNVEV come from the germline V gene (reference sequence). The CDR3 sequence is 15 residues long. Trimming removed 4 bases from V and 4 bases from J; junction bases left unmatched: 2. Specified treatment: oral pan-JAK inhibitor, 5-10 mg twice daily. Reverse transcription of extracted RNA yielded cDNA, which provided the sequencing template. Profiled with immunoSEQ multiplex PCR; TCRdb holds only in-frame clones, not every one. The sample contains 210,000 or so clones, approximately 70% of which appear only once. V is TRBV27 and J is TRBJ1-6, with TRBD1 matching over 9 bases. The specimen comprised CD4+ T cells sorted from blood, sampled at week 44, from a patient treated with tofacitinib. This clonotype originated in a human donor with alopecia areata. The CDR3 reads CASSSGTGYNSPLHF. Written as DNA, the CDR3 is TGTGCCAGCAGTTCCGGGACAGGGTATAATTCACCCCTCCACTTT.